What follows are 13 T cell receptor beta chains derived from one specimen sequenced in a study of shared clonotypes between healthy human individuals. CD45RO-negative cells were positively selected for CCR7, leaving out terminally differentiated effector memory CD45RA+ cells. This table comes from immunoSEQ multiplex PCR, and its TCRdb copy is limited to in-frame clones, with some not included. The data contain some 2.1 million clones, around 96% of them singletons. Sequenced material: naive CD8+ T cells sorted from blood. Receptors were obtained from a man younger than 30 in good health.

The V and J genes are TRBV5-1 and TRBJ2-1, with 8 positions matching TRBD2. Losses at the gene ends were 0 bases for V and 12 bases for J; bases not matched to a gene: 5. This CDR3 comprises 13 residues. The germline V gene encodes CDR1 SGHRS and CDR2 YFSETQ. CDR3 amino acids: CASSLAGGQAQFF. In DNA form, the CDR3 reads TGCGCCAGCAGCTTGGCGGGAGGGCAAGCGCAGTTCTTC.

The rearrangement links TRBV27 to TRBJ1-4; 8 nucleotides line up with TRBD1. The V gene's germline CDR1 is MNHEY and CDR2 SMNVEV (reference sequence). V lost 5 bases, J lost 5 bases, and 7 bases stayed unmatched. The CDR3 runs to 15 residues. This CDR3 reads CASSPRTGPNEKLFF. The CDR3 DNA follows: TGTGCCAGCAGTCCCAGGACAGGGCCGAATGAAAAACTGTTTTTT.

CDR3 residues: CASSPPLHNEQFF. Written as DNA, the CDR3 is TGTGCCAGCAGCCCCCCCCTCCACAATGAGCAGTTCTTC. The chain is built from TRBV9 and TRBJ2-1, with no clear D. The CDR3 length is 13 residues. Looked up from germline, CDR1 is SGDLS and CDR2 is YYNGEE. Trimming pared 4 bases from V and 5 bases from J, leaving 10 bases between.

Comments on this clone: Other DNA sequences of this sample code for an identical CDR3. V and J are TRBV27 and TRBJ1-5; D unresolved. Germline CDR1 reads MNHEY; CDR2 reads SMNVEV (reference sequence). The CDR3 has 13 amino acids. Trimming shortened V by 6 bases and J by 2 bases, and 8 bases separated the two germline ends. The CDR3, as DNA: TGTGCCAGCAGCCCGGGCGGCAATCAGCCCCAGCATTTT. Translated, it gives CASSPGGNQPQHF.

This chain connects TRBV30 to TRBJ1-1, with D hard to call. This CDR3 comprises 12 residues. The germline gives CDR1 GTSNPN, CDR2 SVGIG (reference sequence). Deletions cut 4 bases from V and 2 bases from J, with 8 bases between. The CDR3 DNA reads TGTGCCTGGACATGGGGAAACACTGAAGCTTTCTTT. Translated, it gives CAWTWGNTEAFF.

To note about this clone: Within the sample, other DNA sequences also encode this same CDR3. The CDR3 spells CAWSPLNNEQFF. CDR3 nucleotides: TGTGCCTGGAGTCCATTGAACAATGAGCAGTTCTTC. The rearrangement uses TRBV30 and TRBJ2-1; no definite D call. The CDR3 is 12 residues long. Trimming shortened V by 2 bases and J by 5 bases, and 7 bases separated the two germline ends. CDR1 and CDR2 (germline): GTSNPN, SVGIG (reference sequence).

The chain joins TRBV7-9 to TRBJ2-7; D might be TRBD1 (5 bases). Germline V gene data show CDR1 as SEHNR and CDR2 as FQNEAQ (reference sequence). The V and J ends lost 0 bases and 6 bases respectively, with 15 bases between them. The CDR3 length is 15 residues. This CDR3 is CASSLAQGGSTEQYF. The CDR3, as DNA: TGTGCCAGCAGCTTAGCTCAGGGTGGCAGCACCGAGCAGTACTTC.

The CDR3 loop is CASSLQVMNTEAFF. The CDR3 coding sequence is TGTGCCAGCAGTTTACAGGTAATGAACACTGAAGCTTTCTTT. The chain links TRBV27 to TRBJ1-1; D is unresolved. CDR1 is MNHEY and CDR2 is SMNVEV in the germline V gene (reference sequence). With 2 bases removed from V and 0 bases from J, the gap between germline ends came to 7 bases. The length of the CDR3 is 14 residues.

The chain joins TRBV29-1 to TRBJ1-4; no definite D call. This CDR3 has 12 residues. The V end lost 4 bases, the J end lost 8 bases, and 11 bases lay between the germline ends. Germline values: CDR1 SQVTM, CDR2 ANQGSEA. CDR3 residues: CSVVWEGEKLFF. As DNA, the CDR3 is TGCAGCGTTGTGTGGGAGGGCGAAAAACTGTTTTTT.

V usage is TRBV7-6 and J usage is TRBJ2-1; D perhaps matches TRBD2 (5 bases). The V gene lost 1 base and the J gene lost 0 bases, with 7 bases spanning the gap. CDR1 and CDR2 from the germline V gene are SGHVS and FNYEAQ. This CDR3 is built from 15 residues. The CDR3 reads CASSLGEGSYNEQFF. CDR3 in DNA: TGTGCCAGCAGCTTAGGCGAGGGCTCCTACAATGAGCAGTTCTTC.

CDR3 nucleotides: TGTGCCAGCAGCGTAAACAGGGCGAGTGGGCAAGAGACCCAGTACTTC. This gives the protein CASSVNRASGQETQYF. The chain carries TRBV9 and TRBJ2-5, with D possibly being TRBD1 (6 bases). V was cut by 1 base and J by 2 bases, with 15 bases left in between. Germline CDR1 and CDR2: SGDLS and YYNGEE. CDR3 length equals 16 residues.

V gene TRBV2 combines with J gene TRBJ2-3; D perhaps matches TRBD2 (6 bases). The CDR3 contains 14 residues. Germline CDR1 reads SNHLY; CDR2 reads FYNNEI. V was cut by 3 bases and J by 2 bases, with 9 bases left in between. The CDR3, as DNA: TGTGCCAGCAGTGACAGGGACTCCACAGATACGCAGTATTTT. As protein: CASSDRDSTDTQYF.

A note on this clone: Distinct nucleotide sequences in the sample also encode this CDR3. The genes are TRBV6-5 and TRBJ1-1; possible D gene TRBD1, 5 bases. Deletions cut 5 bases from V and 1 base from J, with 11 bases between. There are 14 residues in the CDR3. Germline V gives CDR1 MNHEY, CDR2 SVGAGI. CDR3 in amino acids: CASSPQGPNTEAFF. The CDR3 DNA is TGTGCCAGCAGTCCCCAGGGACCGAACACTGAAGCTTTCTTT.